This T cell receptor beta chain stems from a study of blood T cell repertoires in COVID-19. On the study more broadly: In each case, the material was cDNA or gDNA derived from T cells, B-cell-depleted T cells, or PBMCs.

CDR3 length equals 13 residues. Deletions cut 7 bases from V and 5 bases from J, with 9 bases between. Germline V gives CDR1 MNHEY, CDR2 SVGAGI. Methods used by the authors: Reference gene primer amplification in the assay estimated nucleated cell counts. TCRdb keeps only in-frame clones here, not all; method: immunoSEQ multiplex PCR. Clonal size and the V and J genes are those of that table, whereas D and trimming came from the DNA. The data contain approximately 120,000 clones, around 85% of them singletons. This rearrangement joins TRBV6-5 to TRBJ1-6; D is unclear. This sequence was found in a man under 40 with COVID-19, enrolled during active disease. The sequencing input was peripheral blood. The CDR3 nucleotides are TGTGCCAGCACCGGGGAGAATAATTCACCCCTCCACTTT. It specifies CASTGENNSPLHF.